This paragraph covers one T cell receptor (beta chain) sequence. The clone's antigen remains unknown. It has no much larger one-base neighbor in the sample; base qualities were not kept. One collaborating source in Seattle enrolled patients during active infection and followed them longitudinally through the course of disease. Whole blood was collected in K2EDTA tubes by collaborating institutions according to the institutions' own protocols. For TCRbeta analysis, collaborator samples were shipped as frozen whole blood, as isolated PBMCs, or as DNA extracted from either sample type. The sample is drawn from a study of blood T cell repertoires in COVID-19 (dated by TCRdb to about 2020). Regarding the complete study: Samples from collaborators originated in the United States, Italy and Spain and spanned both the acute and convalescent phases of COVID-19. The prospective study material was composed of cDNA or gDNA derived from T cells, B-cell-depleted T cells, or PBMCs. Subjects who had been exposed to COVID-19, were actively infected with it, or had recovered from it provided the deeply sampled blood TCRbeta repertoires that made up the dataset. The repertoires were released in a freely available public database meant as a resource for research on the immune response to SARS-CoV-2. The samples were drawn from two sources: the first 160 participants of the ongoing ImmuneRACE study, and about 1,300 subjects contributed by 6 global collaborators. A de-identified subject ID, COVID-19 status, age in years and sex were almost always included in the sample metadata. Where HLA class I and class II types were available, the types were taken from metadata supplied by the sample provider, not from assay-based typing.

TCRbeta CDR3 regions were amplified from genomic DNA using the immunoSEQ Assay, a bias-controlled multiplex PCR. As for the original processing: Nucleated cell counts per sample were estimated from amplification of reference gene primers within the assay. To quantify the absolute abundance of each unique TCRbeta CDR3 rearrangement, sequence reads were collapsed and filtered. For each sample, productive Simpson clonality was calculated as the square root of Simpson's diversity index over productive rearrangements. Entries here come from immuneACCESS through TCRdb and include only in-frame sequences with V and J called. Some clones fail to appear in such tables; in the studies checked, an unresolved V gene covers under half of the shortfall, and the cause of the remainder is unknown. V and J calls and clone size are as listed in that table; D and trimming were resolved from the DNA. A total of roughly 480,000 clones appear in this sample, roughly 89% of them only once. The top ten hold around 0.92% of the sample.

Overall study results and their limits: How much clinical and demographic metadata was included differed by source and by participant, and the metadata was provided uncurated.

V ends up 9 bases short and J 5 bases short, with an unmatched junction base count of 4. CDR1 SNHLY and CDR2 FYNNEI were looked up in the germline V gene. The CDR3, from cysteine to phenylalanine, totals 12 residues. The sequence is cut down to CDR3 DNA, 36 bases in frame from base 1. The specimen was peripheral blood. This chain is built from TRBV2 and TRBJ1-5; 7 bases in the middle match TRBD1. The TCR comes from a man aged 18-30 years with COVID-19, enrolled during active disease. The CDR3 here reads CARTGTHQPQHF. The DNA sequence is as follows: TGTGCCAGGACAGGGACCCATCAGCCCCAGCATTTT. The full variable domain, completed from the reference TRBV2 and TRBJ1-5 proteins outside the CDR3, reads EPEVTQTPSHQVTQMGQEVILRCVPISNHLYFYWYRQILGQKVEFLVSFYNNEISEKSEIFDDQFSVERPDGSNFTLKIRSTKLEDSAMYFCARTGTHQPQHFGDGTRLSIL.